This entry is about one T cell receptor (beta chain). The CDR3 covers 12 residues. V was trimmed by 4 bases and J by 3 bases, leaving 7 bases between them. Germline V gives CDR1 SGHDT, CDR2 YYEEEE. In the authors' workflow: Reference gene primer amplification gave nucleated cell count estimates. Here immunoSEQ multiplex PCR was the method, and the copy in TCRdb shows in-frame clones only, minus some. V, J and clone size are those of that table, while D and trimming were read from the DNA. This table holds around 160,000 clones, approximately 86% found once. The source of the sample is a study of blood T cell repertoires in COVID-19. Overall study context: The United States, Italy and Spain provided the acute and convalescent COVID-19 samples. PBMCs, B-cell-depleted T cells, or T cells were the source of the cDNA or gDNA that made up the material.

This clonotype was obtained from a woman aged 40 to 50 with active or convalescent COVID-19. V and J are TRBV5-6 and TRBJ1-2; D not resolved. Source material: peripheral blood. Here the CDR3 reads CASSQTHYGYTF. CDR3 coding DNA: TGTGCCAGCAGCCAGACACACTATGGCTACACCTTC. The full variable domain, its missing parts supplied by reference TRBV5-6 and TRBJ1-2, is DAGVTQSPTHLIKTRGQQVTLRCSPKSGHDTVSWYQQALGQGPQFIFQYYEEEERQRGNFPDRFSGHQFPNYSSELNVNALLLGDSALYLCASSQTHYGYTFGSGTRLTVV.